This TCR beta chain was captured by sequencing in a study of T cell changes during pregnancy in multiple sclerosis. Losses at the gene ends were 6 bases for V and 3 bases for J; bases not matched to a gene: 3. The germline V gene has CDR1 SGHNT and CDR2 YENEEA. The CDR3 loop spans 13 amino acids. The protocol was immunoSEQ multiplex PCR, while the TCRdb copy is restricted to in-frame clones and leaves out a portion. The profile shows approximately 130,000 clones, 93% of them singletons. This specimen consisted of peripheral blood, obtained before pregnancy. The clonotype originates from a female donor with multiple sclerosis, enrolled in a pregnancy study. This chain links TRBV11-3 with TRBJ1-1; 8 bases agree with TRBD1. Here the CDR3 reads CASSQDRDTEAFF. In DNA form, the CDR3 reads TGTGCCAGCAGTCAGGACAGGGACACTGAAGCTTTCTTT.